A single sample gave rise to the 10 T cell receptor beta chains below, sequenced in a study of blood T cell repertoires in COVID-19. Measured with immunoSEQ multiplex PCR; TCRdb has only the in-frame clones, and not every one. This repertoire shows 250,000 to 350,000 clones, 92% found once; its top ten account for 18%. Sequenced: PBMCs or T cells enriched from blood (not recorded which). The source is a woman between 25 and 40 years old who had recovered from COVID-19.

The J gene is TRBJ1-2, the V gene TRBV6-1; TRBD1 might be the D (5 bases). The CDR3 is 15 residues long. Germline CDR1 MNHNS, CDR2 SASEGT. Trimming pared 2 bases from V and 5 bases from J, leaving 15 bases between. CDR3 sequence reads: CASSESGREGYGYTF. The CDR3 DNA reads TGTGCCAGCAGTGAATCGGGCAGGGAAGGATATGGCTACACCTTC.

The DNA of the CDR3 is TGCGCCAGCAGCCAAGATGTCACAACCGGGACTAGAATGTACGAGCAGTACTTC. Residues: CASSQDVTTGTRMYEQYF. V usage is TRBV4-1 and J usage is TRBJ2-7; 8 bases are a match to TRBD2. The J segment lost 4 bases and the V segment lost 0 bases, leaving 14 bases of the junction unmatched. There are 18 residues in the CDR3. Germline V CDR1 and CDR2: MGHRA, YSYEKL.

The chain combines TRBV10-3 with TRBJ2-3; maybe TRBD2 (7 bases). The CDR3 length is 14 residues. V gave up 6 bases and J gave up 5 bases, with 15 bases separating them. The germline V gene encodes CDR1 ENHRY and CDR2 SYGVKD. CDR3 loop: CAISANREGDTQYF. CDR3 nucleotides: TGTGCCATCAGCGCTAACAGGGAGGGAGATACGCAGTATTTT.

The chain has TRBV12-3 or TRBV12-4 and TRBJ2-7; 11 nucleotides agree with TRBD1. The V segment lost 7 bases and the J segment 7 bases; nucleotides outside the gene matches: 6. The CDR3 length is 13 residues. CDR3 nucleotide sequence: TGTGCCAGCAAGGGACAGGGGGTGGGAGAGCAGTACTTC. The encoded protein is CASKGQGVGEQYF.

In its sample, this clone was seen a few times. Other DNA sequences within the sample encode an identical CDR3. The V and J genes are TRBV4-3 and TRBJ2-1, with D unresolved. The CDR3 has 16 amino acids. Germline V lookup: CDR1 LGHNA, CDR2 YSLEER. V was pared by 0 bases and J by 0 bases, with 9 bases between. CDR3 protein: CASSQDLGSSYNEQFF. In DNA form, the CDR3 reads TGCGCCAGCAGCCAAGATCTAGGCAGCTCCTACAATGAGCAGTTCTTC.

The DNA for the CDR3 is TGCGCCAGCAATAGACAGGGGGGTGAGTCCTACGAGCAGTACTTC. Translation: CASNRQGGESYEQYF. V is TRBV5-1 and J is TRBJ2-7, with TRBD1 identical over 9 bases. Germline CDR1 reads SGHRS; CDR2 reads YFSETQ. The CDR3 totals 15 residues. V was clipped by 6 bases and J by 1 base; unmatched bases: 8. The full variable domain, its missing parts supplied by reference TRBV5-1 and TRBJ2-7, is KAGVTQTPRYLIKTRGQQVTLSCSPISGHRSVSWYQQTPGQGLQFLFEYFSETQRNKGNFPGRFSGRQFSNSRSEMNVSTLELGDSALYLCASNRQGGESYEQYFGPGTRLTVT.

The chain combines TRBV5-4 with TRBJ1-2; a possible D gene is TRBD1 (5 bases). With 6 bases removed from V and 3 bases from J, the gap between germline ends came to 15 bases. Per germline, CDR1 SGHNT and CDR2 YYREEE (reference sequence). The CDR3 sequence is 14 residues long. Here the CDR3 reads CASTSQGKDYGYTF. DNA of the CDR3: TGTGCCAGCACAAGTCAGGGAAAGGACTATGGCTACACCTTC.

The gene calls are TRBV28 and TRBJ1-5; TRBD1 matches 8 bases. Germline CDR1 and CDR2: MDHEN and SYDVKM. CDR3 size: 13 residues. J gave up 4 bases and V 6 bases, and 2 bases lay outside the gene matches. CDR3 amino acids: CASRWTGNQPQHF. The CDR3 DNA reads as TGTGCCAGCAGATGGACAGGGAATCAGCCCCAGCATTTT. The full variable domain, in which reference TRBV28 and TRBJ1-5 provide the parts outside the CDR3, is DVKVTQSSRYLVKRTGEKVFLECVQDMDHENMFWYRQDPGLGLRLIYFSYDVKMKEKGDIPEGYSVSREKKERFSLILESASTNQTSMYLCASRWTGNQPQHFGDGTRLSIL.

This chain uses TRBV7-2 with TRBJ2-5; D might be TRBD1 (5 bases). CDR1 and CDR2 (germline): SGHTA, FQGNSA. Deletions cut 5 bases from V and 5 bases from J, with 15 bases between. CDR3 size: 14 residues. As DNA, the CDR3 is TGTGCCAGCAGCCGGTCGCGCTCAGGGGAGACCCAGTACTTC. Amino acids: CASSRSRSGETQYF. The complete variable domain, with remaining parts taken from reference TRBV7-2 and TRBJ2-5, reads GAGVSQSPSNKVTEKGKDVELRCDPISGHTALYWYRQSLGQGLEFLIYFQGNSAPDKSGLPSDRFSAERTGGSVSTLTIQRTQQEDSAVYLCASSRSRSGETQYFGPGTRLLVL.

This chain uses TRBV28 with TRBJ2-7, with a tentative D call TRBD1 (5 bases). Germline CDR1 MDHEN, CDR2 SYDVKM. Trimming took off 7 bases at V and 6 bases at J, with 16 bases between the two ends. The CDR3 is 13 amino acids. In DNA form, the CDR3 reads TGTGCCAGCAAACCCTTCGCAGGGCGCGAGCAGTACTTC. It translates to CASKPFAGREQYF.